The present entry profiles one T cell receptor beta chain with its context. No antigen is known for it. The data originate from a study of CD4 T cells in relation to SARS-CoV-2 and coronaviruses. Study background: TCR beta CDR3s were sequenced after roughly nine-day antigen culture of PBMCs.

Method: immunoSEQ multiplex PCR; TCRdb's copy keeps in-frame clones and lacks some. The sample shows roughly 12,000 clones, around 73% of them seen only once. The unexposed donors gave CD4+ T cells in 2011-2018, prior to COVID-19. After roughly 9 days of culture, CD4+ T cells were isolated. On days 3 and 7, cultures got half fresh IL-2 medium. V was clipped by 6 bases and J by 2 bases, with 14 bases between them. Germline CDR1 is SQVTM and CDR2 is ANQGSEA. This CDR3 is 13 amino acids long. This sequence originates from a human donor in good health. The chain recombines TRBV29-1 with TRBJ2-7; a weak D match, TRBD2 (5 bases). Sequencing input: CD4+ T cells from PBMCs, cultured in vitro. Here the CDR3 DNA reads TGCAGCGTAACCCCGGGAACCCCCTACGAGCAGTACTTC. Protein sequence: CSVTPGTPYEQYF.